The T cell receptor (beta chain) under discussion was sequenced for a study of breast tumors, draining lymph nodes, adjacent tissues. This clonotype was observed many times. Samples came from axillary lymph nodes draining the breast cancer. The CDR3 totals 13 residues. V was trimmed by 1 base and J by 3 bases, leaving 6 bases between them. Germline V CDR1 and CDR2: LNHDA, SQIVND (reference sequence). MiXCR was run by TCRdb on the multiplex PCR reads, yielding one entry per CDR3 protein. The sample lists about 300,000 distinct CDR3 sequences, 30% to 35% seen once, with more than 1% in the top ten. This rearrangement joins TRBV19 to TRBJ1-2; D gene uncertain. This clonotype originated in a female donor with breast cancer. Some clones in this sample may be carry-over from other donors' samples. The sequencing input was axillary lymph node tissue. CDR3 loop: CASSIAGDYGYTF. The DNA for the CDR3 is TGTGCCAGTAGTATAGCCGGGGACTATGGCTACACCTTC.